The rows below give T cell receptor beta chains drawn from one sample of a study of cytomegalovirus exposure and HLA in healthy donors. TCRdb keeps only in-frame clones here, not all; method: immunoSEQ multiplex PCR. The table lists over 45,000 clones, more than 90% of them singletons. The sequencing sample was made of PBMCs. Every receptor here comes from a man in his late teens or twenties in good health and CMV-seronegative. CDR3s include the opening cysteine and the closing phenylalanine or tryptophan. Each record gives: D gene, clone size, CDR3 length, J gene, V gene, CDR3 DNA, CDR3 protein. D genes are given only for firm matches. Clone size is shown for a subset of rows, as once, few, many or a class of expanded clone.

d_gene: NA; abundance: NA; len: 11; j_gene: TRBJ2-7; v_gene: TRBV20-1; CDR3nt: TGCAGTGCTAGATCCGGGGTCGAGCAGTACTTC; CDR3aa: CSARSGVEQYF
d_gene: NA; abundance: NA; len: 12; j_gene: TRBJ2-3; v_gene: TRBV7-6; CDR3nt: TGTGCCAGCATGTCAAGCACAGATACGCAGTATTTT; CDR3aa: CASMSSTDTQYF
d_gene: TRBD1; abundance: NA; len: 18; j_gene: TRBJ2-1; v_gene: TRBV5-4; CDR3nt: TGTGCCAGCACCAACTCCCCCACAACAGGGGGCGCTGGAAATGAGCAGTTCTTC; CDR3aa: CASTNSPTTGGAGNEQFF
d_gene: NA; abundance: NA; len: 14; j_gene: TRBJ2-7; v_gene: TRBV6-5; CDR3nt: TGTGCCAGCAGTGACCGGGAAGGCGGCTACGAGCAGTACTTC; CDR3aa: CASSDREGGYEQYF
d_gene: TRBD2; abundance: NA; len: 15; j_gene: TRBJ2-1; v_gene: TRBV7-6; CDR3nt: TGTGCCAGCAGCTTATCGGGAGGTTCCTACAATGAGCAGTTCTTC; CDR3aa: CASSLSGGSYNEQFF
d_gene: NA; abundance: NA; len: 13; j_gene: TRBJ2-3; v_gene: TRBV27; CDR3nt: TGTGCCAGCAGTCCGCCGGTCACAGATACGCAGTATTTT; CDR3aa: CASSPPVTDTQYF
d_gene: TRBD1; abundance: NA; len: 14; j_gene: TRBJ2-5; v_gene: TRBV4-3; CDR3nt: TGCGCCAGCAGCCCACAGGGGGTGCAAGAGACCCAGTACTTC; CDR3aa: CASSPQGVQETQYF
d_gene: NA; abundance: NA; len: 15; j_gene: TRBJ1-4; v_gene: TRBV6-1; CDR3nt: TGTGCCAGCACCAATTCGGGGTTACCTGATGAAAAACTGTTTTTT; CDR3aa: CASTNSGLPDEKLFF
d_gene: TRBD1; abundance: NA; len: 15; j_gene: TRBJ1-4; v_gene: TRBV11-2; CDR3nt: TGTGCCAGCAGCTTCGGGGACAGGGATAATGAAAAACTGTTTTTT; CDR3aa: CASSFGDRDNEKLFF
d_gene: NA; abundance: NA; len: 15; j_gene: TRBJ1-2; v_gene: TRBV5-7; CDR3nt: TGTGCCAGCAGCTTGATCGAAGGGGCGATCTATGGCTACACCTTC; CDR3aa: CASSLIEGAIYGYTF
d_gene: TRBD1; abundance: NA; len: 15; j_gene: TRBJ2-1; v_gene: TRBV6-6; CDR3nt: TGTGCCAGCACCGAAGGACAGGGGGTGGGTAATGAGCAGTTCTTC; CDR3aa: CASTEGQGVGNEQFF
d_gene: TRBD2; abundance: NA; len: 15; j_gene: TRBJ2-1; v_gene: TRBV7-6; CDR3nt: TGTGCCAGCAGCTCCTTGGCGGGAGGTGGCAATGAGCAGTTCTTC; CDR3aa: CASSSLAGGGNEQFF
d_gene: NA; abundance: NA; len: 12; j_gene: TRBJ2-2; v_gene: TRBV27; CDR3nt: TGTGCCAGCAGTTTTGAGGTCGGGGAGCTGTTTTTT; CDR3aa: CASSFEVGELFF
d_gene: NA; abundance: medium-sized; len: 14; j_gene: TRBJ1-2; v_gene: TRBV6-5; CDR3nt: TGTGCCAGCAATCAGGAGGGAGGAGGGTATGGCTACACCTTC; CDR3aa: CASNQEGGGYGYTF
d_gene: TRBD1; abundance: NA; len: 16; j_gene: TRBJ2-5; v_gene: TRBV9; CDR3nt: TGTGCCAGCAGCATAGCCCGGGACAGGGTCACAGAGACCCAGTACTTC; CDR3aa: CASSIARDRVTETQYF
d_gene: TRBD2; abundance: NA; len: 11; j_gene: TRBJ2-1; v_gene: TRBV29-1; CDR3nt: TGTGTCGGGACTAGCGTCAATGAGCAGTTCTTC; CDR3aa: CVGTSVNEQFF
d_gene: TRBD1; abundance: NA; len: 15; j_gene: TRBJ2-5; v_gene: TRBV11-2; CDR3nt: TGTGCCAGCAGCTTAGGGGACAGGGATGCGGAGACCCAGTACTTC; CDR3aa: CASSLGDRDAETQYF
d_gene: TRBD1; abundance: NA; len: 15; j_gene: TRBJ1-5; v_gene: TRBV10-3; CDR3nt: TGTGCCATCAGTGAGTCGGCAGGGGGGAATCAGCCCCAGCATTTT; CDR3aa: CAISESAGGNQPQHF
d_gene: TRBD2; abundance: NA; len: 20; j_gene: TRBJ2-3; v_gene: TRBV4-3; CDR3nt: TGCGCCAGCAGCCAAGATGCACTAGCGGGAGTCTCCTCTTCCGCAGATACGCAGTATTTT; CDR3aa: CASSQDALAGVSSSADTQYF
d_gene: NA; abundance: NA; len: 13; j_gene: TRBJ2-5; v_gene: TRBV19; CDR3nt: TGTGCCAGTAGTCCTCATGCTATGGAGACCCAGTACTTC; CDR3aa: CASSPHAMETQYF
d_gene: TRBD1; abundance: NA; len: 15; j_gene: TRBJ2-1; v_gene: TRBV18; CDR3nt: TGTGCCAGCTCAGCACAGGGGGCGGGCAACAATGAGCAGTTCTTC; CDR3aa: CASSAQGAGNNEQFF
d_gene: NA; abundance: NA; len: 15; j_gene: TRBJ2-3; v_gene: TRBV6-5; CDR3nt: TGTGCCAGCAGTTACAAAAACGGGAGAGGAGATACGCAGTATTTT; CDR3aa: CASSYKNGRGDTQYF
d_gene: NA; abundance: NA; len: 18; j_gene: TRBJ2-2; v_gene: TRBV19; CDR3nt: TGTGCCAGTAGTATAGCCCAGGGGACCGTAATTTACACCGGGGAGCTGTTTTTT; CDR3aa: CASSIAQGTVIYTGELFF
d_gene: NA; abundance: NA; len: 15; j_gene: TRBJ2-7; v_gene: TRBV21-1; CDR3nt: TGTGCCAGCAGCAAAAGGACAGGGGGCTCCTACGAGCAGTACTTC; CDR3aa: CASSKRTGGSYEQYF
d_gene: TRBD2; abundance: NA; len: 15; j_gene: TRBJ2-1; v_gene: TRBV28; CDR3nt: TGTGCCAGTCTGGCCCGGACTAGCGGGAGGGCGGCGCAGTTCTTC; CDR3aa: CASLARTSGRAAQFF